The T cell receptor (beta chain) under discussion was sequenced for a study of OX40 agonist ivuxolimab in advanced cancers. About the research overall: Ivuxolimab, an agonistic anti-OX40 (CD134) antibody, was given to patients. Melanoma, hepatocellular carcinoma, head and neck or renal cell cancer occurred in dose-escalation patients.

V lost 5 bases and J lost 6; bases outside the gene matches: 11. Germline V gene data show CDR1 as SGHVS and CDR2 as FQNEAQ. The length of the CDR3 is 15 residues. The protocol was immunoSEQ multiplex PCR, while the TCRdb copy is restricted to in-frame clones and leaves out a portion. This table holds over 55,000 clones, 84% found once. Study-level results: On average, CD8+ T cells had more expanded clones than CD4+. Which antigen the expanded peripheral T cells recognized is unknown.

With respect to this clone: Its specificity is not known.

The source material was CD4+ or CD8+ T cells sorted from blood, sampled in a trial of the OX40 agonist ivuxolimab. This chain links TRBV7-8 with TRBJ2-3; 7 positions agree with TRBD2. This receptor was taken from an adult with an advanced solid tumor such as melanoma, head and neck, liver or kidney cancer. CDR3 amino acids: CASSPEAGRGDTQYF. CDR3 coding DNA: TGTGCCAGCAGCCCCGAGGCGGGGCGGGGGGATACGCAGTATTTT. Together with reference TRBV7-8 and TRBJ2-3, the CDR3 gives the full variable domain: GAGVSQSPRYKVAKRGQDVALRCDPISGHVSLFWYQQALGQGPEFLTYFQNEAQLDKSGLPSDRFFAERPEGSVSTLKIQRTQQEDSAVYLCASSPEAGRGDTQYFGPGTRLTVL.